This T cell receptor (beta chain) was sequenced for a study of CD8+CD57+ T cells in acquired aplastic anemia. Study summary: Mean yield of DNA from sorted CD4+ and CD8+ cells was 3.2 ug.

Concerning this clonotype itself: The antigen remains undetermined.

Study outcomes and limitations: Overlap between patients and controls comprised about 28 CD8+ CDR3 sequences.

Both TCR beta VDJ combination and CDR3 sequence profiling were carried out. Genomic DNA was the template for this profiling. TCRdb called the reads again in MiXCR, with one record for every CDR3 protein. The sample holds 250,000 to 350,000 distinct CDR3 sequences, approximately 60% seen once. CDR3 size: 14 residues. Germline V gives CDR1 ENHRY, CDR2 SYGVKD. The ends were cut back, 10 bases at V and 4 bases at J, with 14 bases in the middle. Patients selected for sequencing had displayed CD8+CD57+ cell expansion by flow cytometry. Input material: sorted CD4+, CD8+, or CD8+CD57+ T cells (not recorded which) from PBMCs. The clonotype comes from a human donor with aplastic anemia. The rearrangement joins TRBV10-3 to TRBJ1-6; D is unresolved. CDR3 region: CATHGGLYNSPLHF. In DNA form, the CDR3 reads TGTGCCACTCATGGTGGGCTATATAATTCACCCCTCCACTTT.